These T cell receptor beta chains were read from a single sample in a study of blood T cell repertoires in COVID-19. Sequenced by immunoSEQ multiplex PCR; TCRdb stores in-frame clones only, minus some. Among 200,000 to 300,000 clones listed, 85% were seen once. Sequencing input: PBMCs or T cells enriched from blood (not recorded which). The source of these receptors is a woman aged 45-59 years with acute COVID-19. Both conserved end residues are part of each CDR3. D genes are given only for firm matches. Only some rows state a clone size, as once, few, many or a class for expanded clones.

clone size	V gene	D gene	J gene	CDR3 DNA	CDR3 protein
few	TRBV9	TRBD2	TRBJ2-2	TGTGCCAGCAGCCCCCGCGGGGGGCAGAACACCGGGGAGCTGTTTTTT	CASSPRGGQNTGELFF
NA	TRBV13	TRBD1	TRBJ1-3	TGTGCCAGCAGCGGAAAGACAGGGCGTTATGGAAACACCATATATTTT	CASSGKTGRYGNTIYF
once	TRBV18	NA	TRBJ1-2	TGTGCCAGCTCACCCGATGGAGGAAACTATGGCTACACCTTC	CASSPDGGNYGYTF
NA	TRBV4-2	TRBD2	TRBJ2-7	TGTGCCAGCAGCCAAGAGGGGCTAGCGGGGGGGAGCTCCTACGAGCAGTACTTC	CASSQEGLAGGSSYEQYF
NA	TRBV7-2	TRBD2	TRBJ2-3	TGTGCCAGCAGCCCGCTCGTGGCGGGGGTGTCAGATACGCAGTATTTT	CASSPLVAGVSDTQYF
NA	TRBV14	NA	TRBJ2-7	TGTGCCAGCAGCCACCGGCCCGTACAGGTGGCCTACGAGCAGTACTTC	CASSHRPVQVAYEQYF
NA	TRBV5-6	TRBD1	TRBJ2-7	TGTGCCAGCAGCTCGACGGGACAGGGGTCCTACGAGCAGTACTTC	CASSSTGQGSYEQYF
NA	TRBV7-9	NA	TRBJ2-7	TGTGCCAGCAGCTTAAGGGGCCCGTCCGAGCAGTACTTC	CASSLRGPSEQYF
NA	TRBV6-2/TRBV6-3	TRBD2	TRBJ2-7	TGTGCCAGCAGTTACCCTAGCGGGGGTCTCTACGAGCAGTACTTC	CASSYPSGGLYEQYF
NA	TRBV11-3	NA	TRBJ2-2	TGTGCCAGCAGCGGCAGGGTCACCGGGGAGCTGTTTTTT	CASSGRVTGELFF
NA	TRBV5-6	NA	TRBJ2-6	TGTGCCAGCAGCCCGCTAGGCGGAATGGCTGGGGCCAACGTCCTGACTTTC	CASSPLGGMAGANVLTF
NA	TRBV10-3	TRBD1	TRBJ1-2	TGTGCCATAACGACAGGGACCAACTATGGCTACACCTTC	CAITTGTNYGYTF
NA	TRBV7-2	TRBD1	TRBJ1-3	TGTGCCAGCAGCTCACAGGGGGCTGCTGGAAACACCATATATTTT	CASSSQGAAGNTIYF
NA	TRBV11-3	NA	TRBJ2-3	TGTGCCAGCAGCTTAGCGGGGGGCACAGATACGCAGTATTTT	CASSLAGGTDTQYF
NA	TRBV4-1	NA	TRBJ2-7	TGCGCCAGCAGCCAAGATCAGGGGAGCCCAAAGTACGAGCAGTACTTC	CASSQDQGSPKYEQYF
NA	TRBV6-6	NA	TRBJ1-5	TGTGCCAGCAGTCCGCACCGGGACGGCGGGAGGCCCCAGCATTTT	CASSPHRDGGRPQHF
NA	TRBV7-9	TRBD1	TRBJ1-2	TGTGCCAGCAGCCCTGGACAGGGGGTTCGGGCGTATGGCTACACCTTC	CASSPGQGVRAYGYTF
NA	TRBV30	TRBD1	TRBJ1-3	TGTGCCTGGAGCGGGACAGTTTCTGGAAACACCATATATTTT	CAWSGTVSGNTIYF
NA	TRBV27	TRBD1	TRBJ2-7	TGTGCCAGCAGTCTCGGACAGGAAAGGCCGGCTCGATCCTACGAGCAGTACTTC	CASSLGQERPARSYEQYF
NA	TRBV5-4	TRBD2	TRBJ2-3	TGTGCCAGCAGCTTGACAGCGGGGGGTACGCAGTATTTT	CASSLTAGGTQYF
NA	TRBV5-6	NA	TRBJ1-3	TGTGCCAGCAGCCCCAGGGGTCCTGGAAACACCATATATTTT	CASSPRGPGNTIYF